This TCR beta chain was documented in a study of post-analysis software for immune sequencing data. Looking at the study overall: Courses of disease covered relapsing-remitting, secondary progressive and progressive-relapsing multiple sclerosis.

The junction had 10 bases not matched to a gene; V was cut back by 4 bases and J by 8 bases. CDR1 and CDR2 (germline): SEHNR, FQNEAQ (reference sequence). The CDR3 totals 15 residues. Unique molecular identifiers were carried by the TCR beta cDNA libraries. There were roughly 1 to 11 million T cells, and approximately 500,000 cDNA molecules came from them. MiXCR was run by TCRdb on the PCR reads, yielding one entry per CDR3 protein. Here the sample spans roughly 400,000 distinct CDR3 sequences, over 30% being singletons. Study results and limitations: Co-batched samples clustered tightly together by F measure. Several TRBV segments occurring more often in patients than controls included TRBV5-6, TRBV5-1 and TRBV20-1.

Turning to this clonotype: Its target is unknown.

The rearrangement joins TRBV7-9 to TRBJ1-4; TRBD1 matches at 7 bases. The sample comprised blood. This receptor was identified in a girl aged 2-10 years with multiple sclerosis. CDR3 DNA: TGTGCCAGCAGCTCGGACAGGTCGATGAAGGAAAAACTGTTTTTT. Its protein product is CASSSDRSMKEKLFF.